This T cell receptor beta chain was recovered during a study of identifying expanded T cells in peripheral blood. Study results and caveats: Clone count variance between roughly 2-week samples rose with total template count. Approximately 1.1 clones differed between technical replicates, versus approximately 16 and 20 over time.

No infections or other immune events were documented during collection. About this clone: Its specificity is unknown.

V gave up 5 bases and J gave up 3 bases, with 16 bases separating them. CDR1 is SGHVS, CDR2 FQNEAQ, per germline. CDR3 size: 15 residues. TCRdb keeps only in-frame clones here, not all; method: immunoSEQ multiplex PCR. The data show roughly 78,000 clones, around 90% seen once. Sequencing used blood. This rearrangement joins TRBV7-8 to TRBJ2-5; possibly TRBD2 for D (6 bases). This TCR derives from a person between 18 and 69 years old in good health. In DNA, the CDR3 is TGTGCCAGCAGCGCAAGACTAGGTCCTAAAGAGACCCAGTACTTC. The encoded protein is CASSARLGPKETQYF.